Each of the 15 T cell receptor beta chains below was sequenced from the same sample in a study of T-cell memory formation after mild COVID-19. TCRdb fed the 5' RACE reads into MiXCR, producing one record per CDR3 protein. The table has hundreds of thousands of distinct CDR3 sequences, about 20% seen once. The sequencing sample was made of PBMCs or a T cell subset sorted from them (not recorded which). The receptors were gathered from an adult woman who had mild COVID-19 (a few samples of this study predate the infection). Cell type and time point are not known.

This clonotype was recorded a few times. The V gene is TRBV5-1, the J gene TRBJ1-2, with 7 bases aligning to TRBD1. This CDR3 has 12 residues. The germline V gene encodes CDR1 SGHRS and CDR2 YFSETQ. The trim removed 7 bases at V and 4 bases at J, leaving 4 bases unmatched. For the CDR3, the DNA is TGCGCCAGCCGGCAGGGGGTCTATGGCTACACCTTC. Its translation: CASRQGVYGYTF.

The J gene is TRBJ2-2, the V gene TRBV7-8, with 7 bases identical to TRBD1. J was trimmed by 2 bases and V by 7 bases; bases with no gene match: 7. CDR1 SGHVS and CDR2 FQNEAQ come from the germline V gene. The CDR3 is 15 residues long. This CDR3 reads CASIVGTANTGELFF. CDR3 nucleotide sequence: TGTGCCAGCATCGTCGGGACAGCCAACACCGGGGAGCTGTTTTTT.

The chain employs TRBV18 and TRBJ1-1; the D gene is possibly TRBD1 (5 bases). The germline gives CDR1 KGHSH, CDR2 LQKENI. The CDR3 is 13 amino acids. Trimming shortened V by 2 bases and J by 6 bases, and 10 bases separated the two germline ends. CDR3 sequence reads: CASSPARASEAFF. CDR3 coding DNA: TGTGCCAGCTCACCAGCCAGGGCATCTGAAGCTTTCTTT.

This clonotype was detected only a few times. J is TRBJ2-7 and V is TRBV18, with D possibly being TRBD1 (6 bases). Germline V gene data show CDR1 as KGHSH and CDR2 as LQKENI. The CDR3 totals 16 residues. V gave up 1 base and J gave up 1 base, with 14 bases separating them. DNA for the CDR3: TGTGCCAGCTCACCACGGGCACAGGGTCAATCCTACGAGCAGTACTTC. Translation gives CASSPRAQGQSYEQYF.

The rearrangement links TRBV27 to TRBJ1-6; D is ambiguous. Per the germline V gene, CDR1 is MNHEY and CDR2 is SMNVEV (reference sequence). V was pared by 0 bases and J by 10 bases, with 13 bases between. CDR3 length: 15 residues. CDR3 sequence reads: CASSLSADLPSPLHF. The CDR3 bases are TGTGCCAGCAGTTTATCTGCCGACCTCCCATCACCCCTCCACTTT.

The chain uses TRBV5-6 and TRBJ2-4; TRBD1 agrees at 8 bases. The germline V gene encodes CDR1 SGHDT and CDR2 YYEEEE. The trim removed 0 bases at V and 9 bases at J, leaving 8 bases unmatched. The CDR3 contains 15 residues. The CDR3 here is CASSLVDRALGIQYF. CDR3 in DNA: TGTGCCAGCAGCTTGGTGGACAGGGCTCTGGGCATTCAGTACTTC.

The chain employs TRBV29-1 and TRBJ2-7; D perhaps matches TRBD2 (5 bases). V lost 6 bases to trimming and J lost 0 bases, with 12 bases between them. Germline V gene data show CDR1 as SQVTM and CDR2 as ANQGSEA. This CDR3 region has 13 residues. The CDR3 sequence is CSVDGGTSYEQYF. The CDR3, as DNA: TGCAGCGTCGACGGAGGTACCTCCTACGAGCAGTACTTC.

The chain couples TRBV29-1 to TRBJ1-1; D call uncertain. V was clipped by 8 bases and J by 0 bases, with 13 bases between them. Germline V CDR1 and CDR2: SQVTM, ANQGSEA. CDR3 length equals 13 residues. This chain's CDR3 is CSPGGILNTEAFF. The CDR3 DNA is TGCAGCCCTGGAGGCATTTTGAACACTGAAGCTTTCTTT.

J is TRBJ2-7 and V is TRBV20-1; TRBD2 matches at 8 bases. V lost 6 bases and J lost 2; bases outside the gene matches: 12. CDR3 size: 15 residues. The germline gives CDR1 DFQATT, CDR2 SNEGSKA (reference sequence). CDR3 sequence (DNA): TGCAGTGCCCCGCGGGGGTCGGGAGGGACCTACGAGCAGTACTTC. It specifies CSAPRGSGGTYEQYF.

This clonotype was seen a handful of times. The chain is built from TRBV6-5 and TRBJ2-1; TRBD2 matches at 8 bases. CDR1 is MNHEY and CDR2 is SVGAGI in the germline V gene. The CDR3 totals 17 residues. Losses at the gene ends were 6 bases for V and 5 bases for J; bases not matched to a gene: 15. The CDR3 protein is CASSSLGSGGHHNEQFF. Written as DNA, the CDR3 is TGTGCCAGCAGCTCCCTAGGTTCGGGGGGGCACCACAATGAGCAGTTCTTC.

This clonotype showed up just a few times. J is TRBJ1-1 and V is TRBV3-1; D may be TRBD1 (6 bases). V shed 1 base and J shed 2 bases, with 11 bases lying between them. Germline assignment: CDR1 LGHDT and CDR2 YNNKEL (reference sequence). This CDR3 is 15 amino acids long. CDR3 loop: CASSQGGTPNTEAFF. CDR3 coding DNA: TGTGCCAGCAGCCAAGGAGGGACACCTAACACTGAAGCTTTCTTT. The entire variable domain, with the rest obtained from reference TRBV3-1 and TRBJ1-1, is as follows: DTAVSQTPKYLVTQMGNDKSIKCEQNLGHDTMYWYKQDSKKFLKIMFSYNNKELIINETVPNRFSPKSPDKAHLNLHINSLELGDSAVYFCASSQGGTPNTEAFFGQGTRLTVV.

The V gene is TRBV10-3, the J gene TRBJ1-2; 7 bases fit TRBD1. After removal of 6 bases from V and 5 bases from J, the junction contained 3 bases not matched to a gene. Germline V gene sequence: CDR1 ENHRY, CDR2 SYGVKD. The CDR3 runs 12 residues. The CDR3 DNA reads TGTGCCATCAGCGAACAGGGGTATGGCTACACCTTC. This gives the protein CAISEQGYGYTF.

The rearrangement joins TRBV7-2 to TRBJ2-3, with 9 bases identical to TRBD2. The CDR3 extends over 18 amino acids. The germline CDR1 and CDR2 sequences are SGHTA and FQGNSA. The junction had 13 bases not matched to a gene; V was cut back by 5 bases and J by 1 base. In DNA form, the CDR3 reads TGTGCCAGCAGCCGTAGGGCTAGCGGGACCTCCCGCACAGATACGCAGTATTTT. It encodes CASSRRASGTSRTDTQYF.

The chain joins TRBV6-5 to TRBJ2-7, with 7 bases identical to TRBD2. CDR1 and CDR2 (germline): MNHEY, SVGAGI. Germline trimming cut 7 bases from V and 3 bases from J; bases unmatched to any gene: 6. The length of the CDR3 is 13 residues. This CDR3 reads CASKPGLVYEQYF. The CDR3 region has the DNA TGTGCCAGCAAGCCTGGACTAGTCTACGAGCAGTACTTC.

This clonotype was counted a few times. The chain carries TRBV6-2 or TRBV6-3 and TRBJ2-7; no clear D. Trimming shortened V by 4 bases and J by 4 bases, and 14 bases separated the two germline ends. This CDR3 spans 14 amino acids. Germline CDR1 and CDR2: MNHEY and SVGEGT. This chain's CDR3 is CASSSAASKYEQYF. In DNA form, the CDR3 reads TGTGCCAGCAGTTCGGCGGCGTCAAAGTACGAGCAGTACTTC.